The present T cell receptor beta chain was sequenced within a study of blood T cell repertoires in COVID-19. About the research overall: COVID-19 samples, acute and convalescent, were from the United States, Italy and Spain.

As originally analysed: Using reference gene primer amplification, nucleated cell counts were estimated. The assay was immunoSEQ multiplex PCR, and TCRdb's table has in-frame clones only and misses some. The D gene and trimming were derived from the DNA, and the V and J assignments and clone size from that table. The sample shows around 88,000 clones, roughly 80% of them seen only once. This clone was seen once. Trimming took 4 bases from V and 8 from J, leaving 13 bases between them. Germline lookup yields CDR1 SGDLS and CDR2 YYNGEE. This CDR3 contains 14 residues. The sequencing sample was made of peripheral blood. The TCR comes from a middle-aged man who had recovered from COVID-19. The V and J genes are TRBV9 and TRBJ1-6; D not certain. CDR3 sequence: CASSPAGEYSPLHF. In DNA form, the CDR3 reads TGTGCCAGCAGCCCCGCCGGGGAGTATTCACCCCTCCACTTT.